This T cell receptor (beta chain) was sequenced in a study of T cell changes during pregnancy in multiple sclerosis. Germline-derived CDR1 and CDR2 are LGHNA and YNFKEQ. With 0 bases removed from V and 2 bases from J, the gap between germline ends came to 7 bases. This CDR3 has 15 amino acids. This table comes from immunoSEQ multiplex PCR, and its TCRdb copy is limited to in-frame clones, with some not included. The table shows 20,000 to 25,000 clones, with approximately 86% occurring only once. The TCR was taken from a female donor in good health, enrolled as a control in a pregnancy study. Material: CD8+ T cells from peripheral blood mononuclear cells, obtained in the first trimester of pregnancy. The V call is TRBV4-2, the J call TRBJ1-4; D ambiguous. CDR3 sequence reads: CASSQEGRTNEKLFF. The CDR3 region has the DNA TGTGCCAGCAGCCAAGAAGGGAGGACTAATGAAAAACTGTTTTTT.